This is a list of T cell receptor beta chains from one sample in a study of CD8+ T cells in alopecia areata. Here immunoSEQ multiplex PCR was the method, and the copy in TCRdb shows in-frame clones only, minus some. The sample holds 150,000 to 200,000 clones, approximately 59% seen once. Here the sequenced sample was CD4+ T cells sorted from blood, taken at approximately week 55, from a patient treated with tofacitinib. The receptors were gathered from a human donor with alopecia areata. CDR3s include the opening cysteine and the closing phenylalanine or tryptophan. Fields, in order: V gene, J gene, D gene, clone size, CDR3 protein, CDR3 DNA. The D gene is left open where the match is weak. Not every row has a clone size; where given, it reads once, few, many or a size class.

V gene: TRBV30; J gene: TRBJ1-1; D gene: NA; clone size: NA; CDR3 protein: CAWMGLPGGEAFF; CDR3 DNA: TGTGCCTGGATGGGACTCCCTGGAGGTGAAGCTTTCTTT
V gene: TRBV18; J gene: TRBJ2-5; D gene: NA; clone size: few; CDR3 protein: CASSPPGTMFPTQETQYF; CDR3 DNA: TGTGCCAGCTCACCGCCCGGGACAATGTTCCCCACCCAAGAGACCCAGTACTTC
V gene: TRBV5-1; J gene: TRBJ2-2; D gene: TRBD1; clone size: NA; CDR3 protein: CASSLDRGSSRGELFF; CDR3 DNA: TGCGCCAGCAGCTTGGACAGGGGTTCGTCCCGAGGGGAGCTGTTTTTT
V gene: TRBV15; J gene: TRBJ1-2; D gene: NA; clone size: once; CDR3 protein: CATSGGNGYTF; CDR3 DNA: TGTGCCACCAGCGGGGGGAATGGCTACACCTTC
V gene: TRBV7-8; J gene: TRBJ2-2; D gene: NA; clone size: once; CDR3 protein: CASSPLPGGNTGELFF; CDR3 DNA: TGTGCCAGCAGCCCCCTTCCCGGGGGAAACACCGGGGAGCTGTTTTTT
V gene: TRBV5-1; J gene: TRBJ2-1; D gene: NA; clone size: few; CDR3 protein: CASSPRAGPVSYNEQFF; CDR3 DNA: TGCGCCAGCAGCCCCAGAGCCGGGCCCGTATCCTACAATGAGCAGTTCTTC
V gene: TRBV30; J gene: TRBJ1-2; D gene: TRBD1; clone size: few; CDR3 protein: CAWSSGQGYGYTF; CDR3 DNA: TGTGCCTGGAGTTCGGGACAGGGGTATGGCTACACCTTC
V gene: TRBV4-1; J gene: TRBJ2-1; D gene: NA; clone size: NA; CDR3 protein: CASSQGARFMNEQFF; CDR3 DNA: TGCGCCAGCAGCCAGGGCGCGCGATTTATGAATGAGCAGTTCTTC
V gene: TRBV29-1; J gene: TRBJ2-2; D gene: TRBD1; clone size: once; CDR3 protein: CSVGSTGLGTGELFF; CDR3 DNA: TGCAGCGTTGGATCGACAGGGCTGGGCACCGGGGAGCTGTTTTTT
V gene: TRBV4-1; J gene: TRBJ2-1; D gene: NA; clone size: few; CDR3 protein: CASSQDRVSYNEQFF; CDR3 DNA: TGCGCCAGCAGCCAAGATAGAGTAAGCTACAATGAGCAGTTCTTC
V gene: TRBV2; J gene: TRBJ1-6; D gene: NA; clone size: NA; CDR3 protein: CASSEGPRNSPLHF; CDR3 DNA: TGTGCCAGCAGTGAAGGACCGAGGAATTCACCCCTCCACTTT
V gene: TRBV23-1; J gene: TRBJ2-1; D gene: NA; clone size: NA; CDR3 protein: CASSQSMANNEQFF; CDR3 DNA: TGCGCCAGCAGTCAATCAATGGCGAACAATGAGCAGTTCTTC
V gene: TRBV2; J gene: TRBJ2-3; D gene: TRBD1; clone size: NA; CDR3 protein: CASSKGQGLADTQYF; CDR3 DNA: TGTGCCAGCAGCAAAGGACAGGGGCTGGCAGATACGCAGTATTTT
V gene: TRBV11-2; J gene: TRBJ1-5; D gene: NA; clone size: few; CDR3 protein: CASSLDVNQPQHF; CDR3 DNA: TGTGCCAGCAGCTTAGACGTAAATCAGCCCCAGCATTTT
V gene: TRBV2; J gene: TRBJ1-3; D gene: TRBD1; clone size: NA; CDR3 protein: CASRLDRGSGNTIYF; CDR3 DNA: TGTGCCAGCCGCCTGGACAGGGGCTCTGGAAACACCATATATTTT
V gene: TRBV5-6; J gene: TRBJ2-1; D gene: TRBD1; clone size: NA; CDR3 protein: CASSDTGVGNEQFF; CDR3 DNA: TGTGCCAGCAGTGATACAGGGGTTGGCAATGAGCAGTTCTTC
V gene: TRBV29-1; J gene: TRBJ2-1; D gene: TRBD1; clone size: NA; CDR3 protein: CSVEDQHGTGGGNYNEQFF; CDR3 DNA: TGCAGCGTTGAAGATCAGCATGGGACAGGGGGAGGGAACTACAATGAGCAGTTCTTC
V gene: TRBV4-1; J gene: TRBJ2-3; D gene: NA; clone size: NA; CDR3 protein: CASSQESDTQYF; CDR3 DNA: TGCGCCAGCAGCCAAGAATCAGATACGCAGTATTTT
V gene: TRBV29-1; J gene: TRBJ1-1; D gene: NA; clone size: few; CDR3 protein: CSVEGRSNTEAFF; CDR3 DNA: TGCAGCGTTGAAGGGCGGTCGAACACTGAAGCTTTCTTT
V gene: TRBV2; J gene: TRBJ2-1; D gene: TRBD1; clone size: NA; CDR3 protein: CASTEGQVNNEQFF; CDR3 DNA: TGTGCCAGCACGGAGGGACAGGTAAACAATGAGCAGTTCTTC
V gene: TRBV4-1; J gene: TRBJ2-1; D gene: NA; clone size: NA; CDR3 protein: CASSHGHLSYNEQFF; CDR3 DNA: TGCGCCAGCAGCCACGGACACCTCTCCTACAATGAGCAGTTCTTC
V gene: TRBV7-9; J gene: TRBJ1-2; D gene: NA; clone size: NA; CDR3 protein: CASSPTNGGAYGYTF; CDR3 DNA: TGTGCCAGCAGCCCCACAAACGGAGGGGCCTATGGCTACACCTTC
V gene: TRBV5-4; J gene: TRBJ2-2; D gene: NA; clone size: NA; CDR3 protein: CASSRGSSGELFF; CDR3 DNA: TGTGCCAGCAGCAGGGGTAGCTCTGGGGAGCTGTTTTTT
V gene: TRBV29-1; J gene: TRBJ2-7; D gene: NA; clone size: few; CDR3 protein: CSVEGQGGYEQYF; CDR3 DNA: TGCAGCGTTGAAGGGCAGGGTGGCTACGAGCAGTACTTC
V gene: TRBV5-1; J gene: TRBJ2-7; D gene: NA; clone size: NA; CDR3 protein: CASSSGTGSYEQYF; CDR3 DNA: TGCGCCAGCAGCAGCGGGACAGGCAGCTACGAGCAGTACTTC
V gene: TRBV15; J gene: TRBJ2-4; D gene: NA; clone size: NA; CDR3 protein: CATSRTDILKNIQYF; CDR3 DNA: TGTGCCACCAGCCGCACGGACATCCTGAAAAACATTCAGTACTTC
V gene: TRBV19; J gene: TRBJ2-5; D gene: TRBD2; clone size: NA; CDR3 protein: CASSGGPQTQYF; CDR3 DNA: TGTGCCAGCTCGGGAGGGCCACAGACCCAGTACTTC
V gene: TRBV4-1; J gene: TRBJ2-5; D gene: NA; clone size: NA; CDR3 protein: CASSRPLETQYF; CDR3 DNA: TGCGCCAGCAGCCGCCCACTAGAGACCCAGTACTTC
V gene: TRBV11-1; J gene: TRBJ1-2; D gene: NA; clone size: NA; CDR3 protein: CASSPSGFNYGYTF; CDR3 DNA: TGTGCCAGCAGCCCCTCAGGGTTCAACTATGGCTACACCTTC
V gene: TRBV29-1; J gene: TRBJ1-1; D gene: NA; clone size: NA; CDR3 protein: CSVSGKLNTEAFF; CDR3 DNA: TGCAGCGTGTCAGGGAAGTTGAACACTGAAGCTTTCTTT
V gene: TRBV29-1; J gene: TRBJ2-1; D gene: NA; clone size: few; CDR3 protein: CSVRPPRSSYNEQFF; CDR3 DNA: TGCAGCGTCCGACCACCTCGGAGCTCCTACAATGAGCAGTTCTTC
V gene: TRBV7-9; J gene: TRBJ2-1; D gene: NA; clone size: few; CDR3 protein: CASSPNQGYNEQFF; CDR3 DNA: TGTGCCAGCAGCCCAAATCAGGGATACAATGAGCAGTTCTTC
V gene: TRBV5-1; J gene: TRBJ2-5; D gene: TRBD2; clone size: NA; CDR3 protein: CASSGDSGGGETQYF; CDR3 DNA: TGCGCCAGCAGCGGGGATAGCGGGGGCGGCGAGACCCAGTACTTC
V gene: TRBV30; J gene: TRBJ1-6; D gene: TRBD1; clone size: NA; CDR3 protein: CAWNERGPGSPLHF; CDR3 DNA: TGTGCCTGGAATGAGAGGGGGCCCGGGTCACCCCTCCACTTT
V gene: TRBV4-1; J gene: TRBJ2-6; D gene: TRBD1; clone size: NA; CDR3 protein: CASSHIRDRGLPSGANVLTF; CDR3 DNA: TGCGCCAGCAGCCACATAAGGGACAGGGGACTCCCCTCTGGGGCCAACGTCCTGACTTTC
V gene: TRBV15; J gene: TRBJ2-7; D gene: NA; clone size: NA; CDR3 protein: CATSRGMGIDEQYF; CDR3 DNA: TGTGCCACCAGCAGAGGGATGGGCATCGACGAGCAGTACTTC
V gene: TRBV6-5; J gene: TRBJ2-7; D gene: NA; clone size: NA; CDR3 protein: CASSYSHKGAYEQYF; CDR3 DNA: TGTGCCAGCAGTTACTCGCACAAAGGGGCGTACGAGCAGTACTTC
V gene: TRBV29-1; J gene: TRBJ2-5; D gene: TRBD2; clone size: few; CDR3 protein: CSVDVAGGRETQYF; CDR3 DNA: TGCAGCGTTGACGTAGCGGGGGGGCGCGAGACCCAGTACTTC
V gene: TRBV5-1; J gene: TRBJ2-3; D gene: TRBD1; clone size: once; CDR3 protein: CASNSGTGLSLAMDTQYF; CDR3 DNA: TGCGCCAGCAATTCTGGGACAGGGCTTTCACTAGCGATGGATACGCAGTATTTT
V gene: TRBV2; J gene: TRBJ1-6; D gene: NA; clone size: NA; CDR3 protein: CASSVAGNSPLHF; CDR3 DNA: TGTGCCAGCAGTGTTGCGGGTAATTCACCCCTCCACTTT
V gene: TRBV28; J gene: TRBJ2-7; D gene: NA; clone size: NA; CDR3 protein: CASSFGSTSYEQYF; CDR3 DNA: TGTGCCAGCAGTTTCGGGAGCACTAGCTACGAGCAGTACTTC
V gene: TRBV30; J gene: TRBJ1-6; D gene: NA; clone size: few; CDR3 protein: CAWSSVGRSPLHF; CDR3 DNA: TGTGCCTGGAGTTCGGTGGGGCGTTCACCCCTCCACTTT
V gene: TRBV6-5; J gene: TRBJ1-2; D gene: NA; clone size: few; CDR3 protein: CASSYIPGLYGYTF; CDR3 DNA: TGTGCCAGCAGTTACATTCCAGGGCTGTATGGCTACACCTTC
V gene: TRBV7-2; J gene: TRBJ2-7; D gene: NA; clone size: NA; CDR3 protein: CASSPFSYEQYF; CDR3 DNA: TGTGCCAGCAGCCCCTTTTCCTACGAGCAGTACTTC
V gene: TRBV5-1; J gene: TRBJ2-3; D gene: NA; clone size: NA; CDR3 protein: CASSLDWGATDTQYF; CDR3 DNA: TGCGCCAGCAGCTTGGACTGGGGGGCCACAGATACGCAGTATTTT
V gene: TRBV4-1; J gene: TRBJ1-1; D gene: TRBD1; clone size: NA; CDR3 protein: CASSLADRPNTEAFF; CDR3 DNA: TGCGCCAGCAGCCTCGCGGACAGGCCAAACACTGAAGCTTTCTTT
V gene: TRBV5-1; J gene: TRBJ2-7; D gene: TRBD1; clone size: NA; CDR3 protein: CASSTQGAGYEQYF; CDR3 DNA: TGCGCCAGCAGCACACAGGGGGCCGGGTACGAGCAGTACTTC
V gene: TRBV7-9; J gene: TRBJ2-7; D gene: NA; clone size: few; CDR3 protein: CASSLAGGYEQYF; CDR3 DNA: TGTGCCAGCAGCTTAGCGGGGGGCTACGAGCAGTACTTC